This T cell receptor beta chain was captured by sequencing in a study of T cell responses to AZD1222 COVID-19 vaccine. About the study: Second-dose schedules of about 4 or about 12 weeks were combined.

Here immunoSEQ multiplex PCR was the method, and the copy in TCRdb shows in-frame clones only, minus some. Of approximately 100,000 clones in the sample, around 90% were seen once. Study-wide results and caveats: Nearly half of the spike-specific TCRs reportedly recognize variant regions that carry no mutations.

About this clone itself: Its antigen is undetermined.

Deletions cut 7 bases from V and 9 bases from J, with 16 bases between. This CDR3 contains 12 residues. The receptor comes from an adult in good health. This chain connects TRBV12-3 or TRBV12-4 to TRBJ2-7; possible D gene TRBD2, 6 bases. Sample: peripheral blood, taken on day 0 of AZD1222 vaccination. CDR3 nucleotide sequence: TGTGCCAGCACCCTTTCCAGGAGGGTGCAGTACTTC. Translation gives CASTLSRRVQYF.